Below are 28 T cell receptor beta chains sequenced from a single sample in a study of blood T cell repertoires in COVID-19. Clones were read by immunoSEQ multiplex PCR, and TCRdb kept only the in-frame ones, dropping some. The sample lists 170,000 or so clones; around nine tenths were seen once. The sequenced sample was peripheral blood. All receptors come from a man aged 35-49 years with active or convalescent COVID-19.

In its sample, this clone was seen a few times. The J gene is TRBJ2-7, the V gene TRBV7-2; 7 nucleotides agree with TRBD2. CDR1 and CDR2 from the germline V gene are SGHTA and FQGNSA. V shed 5 bases and J 2 bases; nucleotides not matched to a gene: 12. This CDR3 is built from 16 residues. For the CDR3, the DNA is TGTGCCAGCAGCAATCTGGGAGGGCAGAAGGCCTACGAGCAGTACTTC. Residues: CASSNLGGQKAYEQYF.

The chain combines TRBV9 with TRBJ1-2, with D tentatively TRBD1 (6 bases). CDR1 is SGDLS and CDR2 is YYNGEE in the germline V gene. The CDR3 is 16 amino acids. V was trimmed by 0 bases and J by 6 bases, leaving 18 bases between them. The CDR3 here is CASSVAPGQGKDGYTF. CDR3 bases: TGTGCCAGCAGCGTAGCTCCCGGGCAGGGGAAGGATGGCTACACCTTC.

The chain couples TRBV28 to TRBJ1-6; D might be TRBD1 (5 bases). From germline, CDR1 is MDHEN and CDR2 SYDVKM. The CDR3 totals 15 residues. Trimming shortened V by 2 bases and J by 11 bases, and 16 bases separated the two germline ends. The CDR3 reads CASSLGGTAIPPLHF. CDR3 DNA: TGTGCCAGCAGTTTAGGGGGGACGGCAATTCCACCCCTCCACTTT.

This clone was seen only a few times. This rearrangement joins TRBV7-2 to TRBJ1-2; TRBD1 matches 7 bases. The germline CDR1 and CDR2 sequences are SGHTA and FQGNSA. CDR3 length: 16 amino acids. The J segment lost 0 bases and the V segment lost 2 bases, leaving 6 bases of the junction unmatched. In nucleotides, the CDR3 is TGTGCCAGCAGCTTAACAGGGGCGATCACTAACTATGGCTACACCTTC. As protein: CASSLTGAITNYGYTF.

This chain links TRBV11-3 with TRBJ2-1; 11 bases agree with TRBD2. CDR1 is SGHNT, CDR2 YENEEA, per germline. The V and J ends lost 5 bases and 4 bases, in that order; junction bases with no gene match: 7. The CDR3 length is 16 residues. Here the CDR3 DNA reads TGTGCCAGCAGCGCGAGACTAGCGGGGAAATACAATGAGCAGTTCTTC. Its protein is CASSARLAGKYNEQFF.

As DNA, the CDR3 is TGTGCCAGCAGCCAAGGAACCCAGGGTAGGTCACCCCTCCACTTT. As protein: CASSQGTQGRSPLHF. The rearrangement links TRBV3-1 (or the pseudogene TRBV3-2) to TRBJ1-6, with D possibly TRBD1 on 5 matching bases. Germline CDR1 is LGHDT and CDR2 is YNNKEL (reference sequence). The germline V and J ends were trimmed by 1 base and 10 bases, with 14 bases remaining between them. This CDR3 is built from 15 residues.

This clone was counted once. The DNA for the CDR3 is TGTGCCAGCAGCTTAACCCCAGGGGTCGGTTCCTACACCTTC. Amino acids: CASSLTPGVGSYTF. J is TRBJ1-2 and V is TRBV7-3, with a tentative D call TRBD1 (6 bases). V was cut by 0 bases and J by 10 bases, with 15 bases left in between. The CDR3 consists of 14 residues. Germline CDR1 and CDR2: SGHTA and FQGTGA.

The rearrangement uses TRBV19 and TRBJ2-1, with D possibly TRBD2 on 6 matching bases. Germline loops: CDR1 LNHDA, CDR2 SQIVND (reference sequence). The CDR3 sequence is 15 residues long. V dropped 3 bases and J dropped 0 bases, with 9 bases sitting between them. Written as DNA, the CDR3 is TGTGCCAGTAGTATGGCGGGGAGCTCCTACAATGAGCAGTTCTTC. Amino acid sequence: CASSMAGSSYNEQFF.

The genes are TRBV4-3 and TRBJ1-4; TRBD1 is a possible D gene (5 bases). V was trimmed by 1 base and J by 8 bases, leaving 14 bases between them. The CDR3 length is 15 residues. Per the germline V gene, CDR1 is LGHNA and CDR2 is YSLEER. CDR3 protein: CASSQGRGGGEKLFF. DNA for the CDR3: TGCGCCAGCAGCCAAGGGAGGGGAGGAGGCGAAAAACTGTTTTTT.

The rearrangement uses TRBV30 and TRBJ1-5; D call uncertain. The CDR3 consists of 13 residues. The germline gives CDR1 GTSNPN, CDR2 SVGIG (reference sequence). Trimming took off 0 bases at V and 3 bases at J, with 6 bases between the two ends. Written as DNA, the CDR3 is TGTGCCTGGAGTGTGGGAGACAATCAGCCCCAGCATTTT. Encoded protein: CAWSVGDNQPQHF.

CDR3: CASSHYQGAKETQYF. The DNA of the CDR3 is TGTGCCAGCAGCCATTATCAGGGGGCTAAGGAGACCCAGTACTTC. The chain employs TRBV3-1 (or the pseudogene TRBV3-2) and TRBJ2-5, with 8 bases fitting TRBD1. Germline V gene sequence: CDR1 LGHDT, CDR2 YNNKEL (reference sequence). The CDR3 sequence is 15 residues long. J was trimmed by 5 bases and V by 3 bases; bases with no gene match: 8.

This rearrangement joins TRBV7-9 to TRBJ1-4; D is undetermined. The germline V gene has CDR1 SEHNR and CDR2 FQNEAQ (reference sequence). CDR3 size: 15 residues. V lost 1 base and J lost 6, with 12 bases in between. The CDR3 loop reads CASSLGTGGYEKLFF. The CDR3 DNA is TGTGCCAGCAGCTTAGGTACGGGTGGATATGAAAAACTGTTTTTT.

This chain uses TRBV30 with TRBJ1-5, with D perhaps matching TRBD1 (6 bases). V lost 5 bases, J lost 7 bases, and 12 bases lay in between. CDR1 is GTSNPN, CDR2 SVGIG, per germline (reference sequence). This CDR3 region has 12 residues. CDR3 sequence: CAWGGADQPQHF. CDR3 nucleotide sequence: TGTGCCTGGGGGGGGGCAGACCAGCCCCAGCATTTT.

This clone was observed a few times. The rearrangement joins TRBV5-6 to TRBJ2-1, with 7 bases matching TRBD1. The CDR3 runs 15 residues. After removal of 2 bases from V and 2 bases from J, the junction contained 4 bases not matched to a gene. Germline CDR1 SGHDT, CDR2 YYEEEE. CDR3 DNA: TGTGCCAGCAGCTTTGGGGACAGAACCTACAATGAGCAGTTCTTC. Translating it yields CASSFGDRTYNEQFF.

V gene TRBV29-1 combines with J gene TRBJ2-3; TRBD2 aligns across 9 bases. Germline-derived CDR1 and CDR2 are SQVTM and ANQGSEA. CDR3 length: 14 residues. The junction had 7 bases not matched to a gene; V was cut back by 7 bases and J by 2 bases. The CDR3 loop is CSGGGARDTDTQYF. CDR3 in DNA: TGCAGCGGCGGGGGGGCGCGGGACACAGATACGCAGTATTTT.

Here the CDR3 DNA reads TGTGCCAGCAGCTACGAGGGACAGGCCTCCTACGAGCAGTACTTC. It encodes CASSYEGQASYEQYF. J is TRBJ2-7 and V is TRBV5-4, with TRBD1 identical over 8 bases. This CDR3 spans 15 amino acids. Germline CDR1 is SGHNT and CDR2 is YYREEE (reference sequence). The J segment lost 0 bases and the V segment lost 3 bases, leaving 5 bases of the junction unmatched.

The chain combines TRBV5-6 with TRBJ1-2; the D gene is possibly TRBD1 (5 bases). The germline V and J ends were trimmed by 0 bases and 7 bases, with 10 bases remaining between them. Germline values: CDR1 SGHDT, CDR2 YYEEEE. The CDR3 contains 13 residues. In nucleotides, the CDR3 is TGTGCCAGCAGCTTGGCCGGAGGGGCTGGCTACACCTTC. As protein: CASSLAGGAGYTF.

There are a few counts of this clone. This sequence joins TRBV4-1 and TRBJ2-3, with 8 nucleotides matching TRBD2. Germline V CDR1 and CDR2: MGHRA, YSYEKL. The CDR3 has 16 amino acids. V dropped 1 base and J dropped 7; count of bases not matched to a gene: 10. CDR3 protein: CASSQGLARGKNTQYF. Here the CDR3 DNA reads TGCGCCAGCAGCCAAGGACTAGCGCGGGGTAAGAATACGCAGTATTTT.

V and J are TRBV12-5 and TRBJ1-1, with D possibly matching TRBD1 (5 bases). CDR1 and CDR2 (germline): LGHNT, FRNRAP. The CDR3 consists of 17 residues. With 0 bases removed from V and 0 bases from J, the gap between germline ends came to 14 bases. CDR3 sequence reads: CASGLVITGGMNTEAFF. CDR3 in DNA: TGTGCTAGTGGTTTGGTAATAACAGGCGGGATGAACACTGAAGCTTTCTTT.

This rearrangement joins TRBV6-4 to TRBJ2-3; 10 bases map to TRBD1. Germline CDR1 MRHNA, CDR2 SNTAGT. CDR3 length: 16 amino acids. Germline trimming cut 0 bases from V and 2 bases from J; bases unmatched to any gene: 2. The CDR3 coding sequence is TGTGCCAGCAGTGACTCGGGACAGGGGCACACAGATACGCAGTATTTT. Translated, it gives CASSDSGQGHTDTQYF.

Turning to this clone: Other DNA sequences from this sample encode an identical CDR3 as well. The chain carries TRBV28 and TRBJ1-3; 7 bases are shared with TRBD1. The germline V gene encodes CDR1 MDHEN and CDR2 SYDVKM. The CDR3 is 14 residues long. V trimming: 4 bases; J trimming: 0 bases; junction bases outside the gene matches: 0. The CDR3 loop reads CASSSGGSGNTIYF. Here the CDR3 DNA reads TGTGCCAGCAGTTCAGGGGGCTCTGGAAACACCATATATTTT. The full variable domain, rest sourced from reference TRBV28 and TRBJ1-3, is DVKVTQSSRYLVKRTGEKVFLECVQDMDHENMFWYRQDPGLGLRLIYFSYDVKMKEKGDIPEGYSVSREKKERFSLILESASTNQTSMYLCASSSGGSGNTIYFGEGSWLTVV.

This chain connects TRBV4-1 to TRBJ1-1; D not resolved. Trimming left V 5 bases short and J 1 base short, with 8 bases between. Germline values: CDR1 MGHRA, CDR2 YSYEKL. The CDR3 spans 13 residues. For the CDR3, the DNA is TGCGCCAGCAGCTCCCTAAGGAACACTGAAGCTTTCTTT. As protein: CASSSLRNTEAFF.

The rearrangement uses TRBV7-2 and TRBJ1-3; unclear D gene. CDR1 is SGHTA, CDR2 FQGNSA, per germline. CDR3 length: 13 residues. Trimming shortened V by 5 bases and J by 6 bases, and 11 bases separated the two germline ends. The CDR3 sequence: CASSDSTVNTIYF. The CDR3 nucleotides read TGTGCCAGCAGCGACTCCACTGTAAACACCATATATTTT.

V and J are TRBV24-1 and TRBJ2-3, with D maybe TRBD2 (6 bases). The CDR3 runs 15 residues. Trimming removed 4 bases from V and 2 bases from J, with 12 bases in between. Germline CDR1 and CDR2: KGHDR and SFDVKD. The CDR3: CATSDRDSFTDTQYF. Written as DNA, the CDR3 is TGTGCCACCAGTGACCGGGACTCCTTCACAGATACGCAGTATTTT.

The V call is TRBV5-4, the J call TRBJ2-3; TRBD2 might be the D (7 bases). Germline V gene lookup returns CDR1 SGHNT and CDR2 YYREEE (reference sequence). The CDR3 has 14 residues. V lost 1 base and J lost 9, with 15 bases in between. The CDR3 DNA is TGTGCCAGCAGCTTGTCGGGGGGCGCGGAAACGCAGTATTTT. This codes for CASSLSGGAETQYF.

The J gene is TRBJ2-7, the V gene TRBV7-3; D gene ambiguous. From germline, CDR1 is SGHTA and CDR2 FQGTGA. With 2 bases removed from V and 0 bases from J, the gap between germline ends came to 8 bases. The CDR3 extends over 14 amino acids. The CDR3 DNA sequence: TGTGCCAGCAGCTTAGCGAGGAACTCCTACGAGCAGTACTTC. Its protein product is CASSLARNSYEQYF.

The rearrangement joins TRBV5-6 to TRBJ2-3, with a tentative D call TRBD1 (5 bases). The germline CDR1 and CDR2 sequences are SGHDT and YYEEEE. CDR3 length: 13 residues. Trimming pared 2 bases from V and 4 bases from J, leaving 8 bases between. The CDR3 loop reads CASSFQGADTQYF. The CDR3 coding sequence is TGTGCCAGCAGCTTTCAGGGTGCAGATACGCAGTATTTT.

The chain is built from TRBV30 and TRBJ2-7; D unresolved. The CDR3 is 11 residues long. V lost 1 base and J lost 4, with 5 bases in between. CDR1 GTSNPN and CDR2 SVGIG come from the germline V gene (reference sequence). The CDR3 here is CAWSARYEQYF. In DNA, the CDR3 is TGTGCCTGGAGTGCTAGGTACGAGCAGTACTTC. Complete variable domain (other parts from reference TRBV30 and TRBJ2-7): SQTIHQWPATLVQPVGSPLSLECTVEGTSNPNLYWYRQAAGRGLQLLFYSVGIGQISSEVPQNLSASRPQDRQFILSSKKLLLSDSGFYLCAWSARYEQYFGPGTRLTVT.